This TCR beta chain comes out of a study of cytomegalovirus exposure and HLA in healthy donors. About the study: One earlier analysis, a look at approximately 180 million T cells, found some 100 million unique TCR beta sequences.

V lost 4 bases, J lost 2 bases, and 17 bases lay in between. Germline-derived CDR1 and CDR2 are MDHEN and SYDVKM. CDR3 size: 17 residues. Turning to this clone: Its specificity is unknown.

Primers: 60 Vbeta forward and 13 Jbeta reverse. Original analysis: A later analysis tallied 80 million to 100 million unique TCR beta chains, 8.5 million to 11 million of them shared. The method was immunoSEQ multiplex PCR; TCRdb's version includes in-frame clones alone and lacks a portion of them. The D gene and trimming were derived from the DNA, and the V and J assignments and clone size from that table. The sample holds around 200,000 clones. Overall study results and limits: Accurate prediction of most subjects' HLA-A and HLA-B alleles from TCR beta sequences was reported.

This sequence was found in a girl aged 2 to 9 in good health and CMV-seropositive. Sequencing input: PBMCs. The V and J genes are TRBV28 and TRBJ2-2, with a tentative D call TRBD1 (6 bases). The CDR3 DNA reads TGTGCCAGCAGTTCTGCGATAGGACAGTTTAACACCGGGGAGCTGTTTTTT. Its translation is CASSSAIGQFNTGELFF. Drawing the rest from reference TRBV28 and TRBJ2-2, the complete variable domain is DVKVTQSSRYLVKRTGEKVFLECVQDMDHENMFWYRQDPGLGLRLIYFSYDVKMKEKGDIPEGYSVSREKKERFSLILESASTNQTSMYLCASSSAIGQFNTGELFFGEGSRLTVL.